This entry is about one T cell receptor beta chain. The sample comes from a study of patients and donors after allogeneic stem cell transplantation. TCRdb reprocessed the RT-PCR reads via MiXCR and lists one record per CDR3 protein. The table records hundreds of thousands of distinct CDR3 sequences, about 38% of them present only once. The germline CDR1 and CDR2 sequences are MNHNY and SVGAGI (reference sequence). Trimming cost V 0 bases and J 4 bases; bases outside gene matches: 2. There are 15 residues in the CDR3. V is TRBV6-6 and J is TRBJ2-2; 7 nucleotides match TRBD1. The sample comprised blood, either unsorted or a sorted T cell fraction (not recorded which). The TCR comes from a human donor who was either an allogeneic HSCT recipient or a stem cell or donor lymphocyte infusion donor (not recorded which). It is not recorded whose cells these are; they may come from a transplant donor. CDR3 in DNA: TGTGCCAGCAGTTACTCAGGGGGCGGCACCGGGGAGCTGTTTTTT. Translated: CASSYSGGGTGELFF.